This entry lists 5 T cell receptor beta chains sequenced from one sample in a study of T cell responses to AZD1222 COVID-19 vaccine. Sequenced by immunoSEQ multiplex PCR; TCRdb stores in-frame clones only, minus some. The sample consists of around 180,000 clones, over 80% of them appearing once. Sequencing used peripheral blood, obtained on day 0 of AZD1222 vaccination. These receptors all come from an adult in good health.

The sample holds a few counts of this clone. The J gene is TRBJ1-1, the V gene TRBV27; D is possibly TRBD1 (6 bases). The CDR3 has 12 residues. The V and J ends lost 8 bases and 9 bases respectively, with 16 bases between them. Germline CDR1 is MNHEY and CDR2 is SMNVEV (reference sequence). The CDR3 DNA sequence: TGTGCCAGCGCCGGGGGCGAGAGGCAAGCTTTCTTT. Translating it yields CASAGGERQAFF.

The CDR3 spells CASSQDPGQIYGYTF. CDR3 nucleotide sequence: TGTGCCAGCAGCCAAGACCCGGGACAGATCTATGGCTACACCTTC. This chain links TRBV4-2 with TRBJ1-2; the match to TRBD1 covers 7 bases. Germline CDR1 LGHNA, CDR2 YNFKEQ. This CDR3 region has 15 residues. V lost 0 bases to trimming and J lost 4 bases; unmatched junction nucleotides: 5.

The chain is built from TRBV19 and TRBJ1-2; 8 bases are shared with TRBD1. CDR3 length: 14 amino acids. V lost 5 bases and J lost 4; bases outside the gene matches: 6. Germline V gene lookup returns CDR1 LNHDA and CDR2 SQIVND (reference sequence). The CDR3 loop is CASSDRGSGYGYTF. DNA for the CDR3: TGTGCCAGTAGTGACAGGGGAAGCGGCTATGGCTACACCTTC.

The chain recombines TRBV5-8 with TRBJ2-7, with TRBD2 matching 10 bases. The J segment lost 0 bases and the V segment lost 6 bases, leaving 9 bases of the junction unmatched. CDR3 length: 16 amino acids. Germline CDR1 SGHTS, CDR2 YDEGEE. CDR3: CASISSGSRGSYEQYF. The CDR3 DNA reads TGTGCCAGCATCTCTAGCGGGAGTAGGGGCTCCTACGAGCAGTACTTC.

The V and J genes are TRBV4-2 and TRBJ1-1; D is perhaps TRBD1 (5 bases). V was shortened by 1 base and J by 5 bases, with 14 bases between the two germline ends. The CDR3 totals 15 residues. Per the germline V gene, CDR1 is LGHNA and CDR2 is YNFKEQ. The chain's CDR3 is CASSQGIREGTEAFF. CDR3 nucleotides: TGTGCCAGCAGCCAAGGTATCAGGGAAGGAACTGAAGCTTTCTTT.